This T cell receptor beta chain was identified during a study of shared clonotypes between healthy human individuals (TCRdb year 2020). Regarding the study in general: A few men and two women, aged 18 to 49 years, made up the cohort. For each donor, CD4 naive and CD4 memory were each run on three plates, CD8 naive on two plates, and CD8 memory on one plate. The study deeply sequenced blood TCR repertoires of about 5 healthy adults to estimate repertoire size and the extent of clonotype sharing between individuals. To increase sequencing depth and limit assay-specific biases, different laboratories used diverse techniques to prepare libraries and sequence TCR repertoires. Each donor's leukapheresis produced roughly between about 0.9 and 9.5 billion PBMCs. Results and caveats for the whole study, not just this receptor: Even with the large sequencing depth, rarefaction of the sorted-subset datasets indicated that sequencing was incomplete. Higher generation probabilities were observed for clonotypes shared by all four sorted-subset donors than for non-shared clonotypes. Sharing across several donors was observed for around 4.8% of naive CD4, 3% to 4% of naive CD8, over 2% of memory CD4, and around 0.4% of memory CD8 clonotypes. Sampling was restricted to blood, and TCR repertoires in tissues likely differ from the TCR repertoires found in blood. Naive subsets generally had larger estimated clonotype richness than memory subsets. Based on pairwise subsampling, the degree of clonotype sharing among donors was expected to be affected by sequencing depth. The small number of donors limited the genetic and exposure-history diversity represented.

Details on this clone: Its recognized antigen is unknown. No much larger clone is present one base from it, and per-base qualities are unavailable.

TCR CDR3 regions were amplified from genomic DNA by multiplex PCR using the deep immunoSEQ assay. For each cell subset, the extracted genomic DNA was distributed evenly across all wells of several immunoSEQ 96-well plates, and each plate served as one replicate. Each replicate PCR for sorted subsets received about 220 ng genomic DNA, equal to about 29,000 T cell genomes. Purified libraries were quantified with a Qubit 3.0 fluorometer, sized on a Bioanalyzer 2100, and re-quantified with the KAPA Library Quantification kit. Every immunoSEQ 96-well plate was sequenced on a separate single-read 150-cycle Illumina NextSeq 550 flow cell. The paper's data handling went like this. Because the immunoSEQ output held only junctional sequences and lacked quality scores, the filtering could not match the filtering applied to full-length reads. To assign V/J genes and CDR3, sequences were annotated against IMGT germline references using PyIR, a Python wrapper for IgBLAST v1.9. Reads were removed for weak V/J assignments (E-value above 1e-6), missing CDR3, stop codons, out-of-frame junctions, or ambiguous translated residues. V3J clonotypes were defined as sequences sharing an identical inferred V gene, J gene, and CDR3 amino acid sequence. The percentage overlap between two repertoires was calculated by dividing the number of shared unique clonotypes by the size of the smaller repertoire. RTK rarefaction, the Chao1 estimator, and Recon v2.1 estimates of unobserved clonotypes were used to assess repertoire richness. Generation probabilities were computed with OLGA for all TCRbeta clonotypes obtained by the gDNA method from several donors. In TCRdb, the immuneACCESS table is reduced to in-frame sequences with V and J assigned. These tables do not hold every clone; where another copy was compared, an unresolved V gene accounts for under half, and the others remain unexplained. V and J calls and clone size are as listed in that table; D and trimming were resolved from the DNA. This sample comprises roughly 700,000 clones, around 72% of them detected only once. 1.7% of the sample is held by the ten biggest clonotypes.

The donors were healthy, HIV-negative adults who had no recently reported acute infections or vaccinations. Every donor was a Caucasian adult living in Nashville, Tennessee, USA. CD4+ T cells were enriched by magnetic negative selection; naive cells were then positively selected on CD45RA, and the negative fraction formed the memory subset. Blood was collected by leukapheresis, and PBMCs were isolated by Ficoll-Histopaque density gradient centrifugation and then cryopreserved in liquid nitrogen vapor phase. Analytical flow cytometry was used to check the purity and quantity of each magnetically sorted T cell population. Each sorted fraction had its genomic DNA isolated and then quantified by UV absorbance on a Nanodrop 2000c. Between the V and J ends, shortened by 8 bases and 3 bases respectively, the junction contains 14 bases. Measured from the cysteine to the phenylalanine, the CDR3 is 13 residues long. The CDR3 DNA has 39 bases and is translated from base 1. The germline V gene provides CDR1 SNHLY and CDR2 FYNNEI.

The specimen was memory CD4+ T cells sorted from blood. Per the publication, the cell subset or site label means: CD45RA-negative fraction. This TCR came from a woman aged 25-40 years in good health. Recombination connected TRBV2 to TRBJ2-7; confidence is insufficient to name the D gene. The DNA reads TGTGCCAGCCGCTTCACGGCGTTCTACGAGCAGTACTTC. It translates to CASRFTAFYEQYF.